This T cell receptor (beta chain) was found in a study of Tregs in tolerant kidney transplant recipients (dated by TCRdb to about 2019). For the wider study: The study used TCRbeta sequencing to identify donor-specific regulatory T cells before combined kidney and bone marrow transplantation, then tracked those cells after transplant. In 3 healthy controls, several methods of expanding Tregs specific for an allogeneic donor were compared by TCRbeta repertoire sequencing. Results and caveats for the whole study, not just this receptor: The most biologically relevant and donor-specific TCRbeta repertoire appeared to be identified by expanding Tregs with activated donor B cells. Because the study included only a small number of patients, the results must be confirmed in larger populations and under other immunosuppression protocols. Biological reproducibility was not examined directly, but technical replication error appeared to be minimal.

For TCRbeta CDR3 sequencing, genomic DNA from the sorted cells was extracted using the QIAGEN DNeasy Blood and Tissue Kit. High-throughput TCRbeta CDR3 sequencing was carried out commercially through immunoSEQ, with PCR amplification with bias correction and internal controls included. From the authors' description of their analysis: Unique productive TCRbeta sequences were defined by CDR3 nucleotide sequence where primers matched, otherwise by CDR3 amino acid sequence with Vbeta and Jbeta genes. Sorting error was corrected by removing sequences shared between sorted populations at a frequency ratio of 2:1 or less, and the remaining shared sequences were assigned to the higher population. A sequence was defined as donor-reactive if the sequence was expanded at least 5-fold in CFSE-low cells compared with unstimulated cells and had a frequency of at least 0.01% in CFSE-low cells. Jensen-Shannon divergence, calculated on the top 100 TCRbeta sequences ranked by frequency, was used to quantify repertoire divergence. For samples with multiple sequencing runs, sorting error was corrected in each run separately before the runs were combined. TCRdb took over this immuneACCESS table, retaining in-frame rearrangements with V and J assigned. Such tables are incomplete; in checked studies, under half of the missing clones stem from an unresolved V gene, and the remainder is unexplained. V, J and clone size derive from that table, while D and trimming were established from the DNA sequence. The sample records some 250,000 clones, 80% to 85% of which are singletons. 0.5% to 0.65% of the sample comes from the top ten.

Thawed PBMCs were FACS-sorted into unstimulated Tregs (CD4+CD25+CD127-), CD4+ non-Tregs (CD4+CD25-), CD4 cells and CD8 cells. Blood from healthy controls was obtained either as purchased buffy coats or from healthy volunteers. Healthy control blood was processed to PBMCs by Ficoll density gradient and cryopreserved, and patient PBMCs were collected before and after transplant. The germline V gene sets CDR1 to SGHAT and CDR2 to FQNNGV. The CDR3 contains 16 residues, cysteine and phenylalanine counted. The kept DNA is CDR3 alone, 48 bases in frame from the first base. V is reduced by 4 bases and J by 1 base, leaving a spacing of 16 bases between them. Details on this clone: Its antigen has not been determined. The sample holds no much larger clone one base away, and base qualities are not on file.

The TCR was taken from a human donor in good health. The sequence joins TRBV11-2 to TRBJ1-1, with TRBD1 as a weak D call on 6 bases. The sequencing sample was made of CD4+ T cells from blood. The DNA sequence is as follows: TGTGCCAGCAGCTCCCTAGGGGGACGGTCGAACACTGAAGCTTTCTTT. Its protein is CASSSLGGRSNTEAFF.